One and the same sample provided the 9 T cell receptor beta chains below, sequenced in a study of blood T cell repertoires in COVID-19. The protocol was immunoSEQ multiplex PCR, while the TCRdb copy is restricted to in-frame clones and leaves out a portion. This sample has some 50,000 clones; more than 75% occur once, and the top ten carry 14% to 15%. The sample was peripheral blood. The source is a human donor in a cohort sampled during active COVID-19.

The chain links TRBV10-3 to TRBJ1-1, with unresolved D. The V end was cut by 3 bases, the J end by 1 base, with 9 bases between. This CDR3 is built from 14 residues. Germline V CDR1 and CDR2: ENHRY, SYGVKD. CDR3 residues: CAISDLRPNTEAFF. The DNA of the CDR3 is TGTGCCATCAGTGATCTCCGTCCGAACACTGAAGCTTTCTTT.

The chain couples TRBV4-1 to TRBJ2-2; TRBD2 might be the D (6 bases). This CDR3 spans 18 amino acids. With 3 bases removed from V and 5 bases from J, the gap between germline ends came to 22 bases. Germline V CDR1 and CDR2: MGHRA, YSYEKL. CDR3 bases: TGCGCCAGCAGCCAGACCGACCCAAGGGTAGGAGGGACCGGGGAGCTGTTTTTT. Translating it yields CASSQTDPRVGGTGELFF.

The rearrangement joins TRBV9 to TRBJ2-3; TRBD2 aligns across 11 bases. There are 15 residues in the CDR3. Trimming took 3 bases from V and 3 from J; bases not matched to a gene: 3. The germline CDR1 and CDR2 sequences are SGDLS and YYNGEE. The CDR3, as DNA: TGTGCCAGCAGCGAGGGACTAGCGGAGACAGATACGCAGTATTTT. Protein product: CASSEGLAETDTQYF. The full variable domain, in which reference TRBV9 and TRBJ2-3 provide the parts outside the CDR3, is DSGVTQTPKHLITATGQRVTLRCSPRSGDLSVYWYQQSLDQGLQFLIQYYNGEERAKGNILERFSAQQFPDLHSELNLSSLELGDSALYFCASSEGLAETDTQYFGPGTRLTVL.

This chain links TRBV5-6 with TRBJ1-2, with 11 bases lining up with TRBD1. Germline V lookup: CDR1 SGHDT, CDR2 YYEEEE. This CDR3 comprises 17 residues. Losses at the gene ends were 4 bases for V and 4 bases for J; bases not matched to a gene: 12. In DNA form, the CDR3 reads TGTGCCAGCAGCCTAAGAGTAATGGGACAGGGGGGCTATGGCTACACCTTC. Translated: CASSLRVMGQGGYGYTF.

The rearrangement links TRBV11-2 to TRBJ1-1, with 10 bases lining up with TRBD1. This CDR3 is built from 14 residues. The ends lost 3 bases at V and 10 bases at J; junction bases unmatched: 8. CDR1 is SGHAT and CDR2 is FQNNGV in the germline V gene. CDR3 DNA: TGTGCCAGCAGCTTGAGGACAGGGGGAATCCTAGCTTTCTTT. Protein product: CASSLRTGGILAFF. The variable domain in full, with the rest retrieved from reference TRBV11-2 and TRBJ1-1, is EAGVAQSPRYKIIEKRQSVAFWCNPISGHATLYWYQQILGQGPKLLIQFQNNGVVDDSQLPKDRFSAERLKGVDSTLKIQPAKLEDSAVYLCASSLRTGGILAFFGQGTRLTVV.

The chain joins TRBV30 to TRBJ2-2; TRBD1 is a possible D gene (6 bases). This CDR3 has 14 residues. Germline V gene lookup returns CDR1 GTSNPN and CDR2 SVGIG (reference sequence). The CDR3 sequence: CGMGTKGNTGELFF. The CDR3 DNA is TGTGGGATGGGGACAAAGGGAAACACCGGGGAGCTGTTTTTT.

CDR3 residues: CASRDREIGNTIYF. In nucleotides, the CDR3 is TGTGCCAGCAGGGACAGGGAAATTGGAAACACCATATATTTT. The chain employs TRBV2 and TRBJ1-3, with 8 bases matching TRBD1. Germline-derived CDR1 and CDR2 are SNHLY and FYNNEI. V gave up 6 bases and J gave up 3 bases; unmatched junction bases: 4. The CDR3 runs 14 residues.

The gene calls are TRBV5-8 and TRBJ2-7; TRBD2 agrees at 8 bases. CDR3 length equals 16 residues. The ends lost 0 bases at V and 2 bases at J; junction bases unmatched: 7. Germline CDR1 is SGHTS and CDR2 is YDEGEE. CDR3 residues: CASSLGPGLGAYEQYF. DNA of the CDR3: TGTGCCAGCAGCTTGGGTCCGGGACTAGGGGCCTACGAGCAGTACTTC.

The chain links TRBV11-1 to TRBJ2-3; 7 bases fit TRBD2. The CDR3 runs to 15 residues. In germline, CDR1 is SGHAT, CDR2 FQDESV (reference sequence). Trimming removed 0 bases from V and 6 bases from J; junction bases left unmatched: 6. The CDR3 here is CASSLAGSSGDTQYF. CDR3 sequence (DNA): TGTGCCAGCAGCTTAGCGGGGAGTAGCGGGGATACGCAGTATTTT.